Below are 14 T cell receptor beta chains sequenced from a single sample in a study of CD8 T cells in Susac syndrome. Reverse transcription of about 0.5 to 1 ug RNA used random hexamers. TCRdb re-analysed the immunoSEQ multiplex PCR reads in MiXCR, keeping a single row per CDR3 protein. The sample includes 200,000 to 250,000 distinct CDR3 sequences, about 90% of them seen just once. Material: CD8+ T cells from PBMCs. The receptors were gathered from a human donor with multiple sclerosis.

This sequence joins TRBV29-1 and TRBJ1-1; D is unresolved. In germline, CDR1 is SQVTM, CDR2 ANQGSEA. The CDR3 sequence is 12 residues long. The germline V and J ends were trimmed by 3 bases and 5 bases, with 10 bases remaining between them. The CDR3 region has the DNA TGCAGCGTTGAGACCAGGAGGACTGAAGCTTTCTTT. This gives the protein CSVETRRTEAFF.

This clonotype came up a few times. The chain uses TRBV7-2 and TRBJ2-2; D gene ambiguous. This CDR3 contains 13 residues. Germline V gene data show CDR1 as SGHTA and CDR2 as FQGNSA. Deletions cut 4 bases from V and 1 base from J, with 4 bases between. CDR3 coding DNA: TGTGCCAGCAGCTCTCTGAACACCGGGGAGCTGTTTTTT. It yields the protein CASSSLNTGELFF.

A few counts support this clonotype. The V call is TRBV7-8, the J call TRBJ1-5; D remains ambiguous. Germline V CDR1 and CDR2: SGHVS, FQNEAQ. Trimming took off 5 bases at V and 6 bases at J, with 11 bases between the two ends. The CDR3 is 13 amino acids. The CDR3 DNA sequence: TGTGCCAGCAGCATCATAAGCCCTCAGCCCCAGCATTTT. It specifies CASSIISPQPQHF.

The V gene is TRBV20-1, the J gene TRBJ2-3; a possible D gene is TRBD2 (6 bases). Between the trimmed V and J ends, which lost 6 bases and 6 bases, there was a span of 22 bases. There are 15 residues in the CDR3. The germline V gene has CDR1 DFQATT and CDR2 SNEGSKA (reference sequence). CDR3 region: CSATSVVIAADTQYF. The CDR3 DNA follows: TGCAGTGCCACCTCAGTGGTCATAGCGGCGGATACGCAGTATTTT.

The V gene is TRBV7-9, the J gene TRBJ2-1; TRBD1 might be the D (6 bases). CDR3 length: 15 amino acids. Germline V gives CDR1 SEHNR, CDR2 FQNEAQ (reference sequence). The V end was cut by 5 bases, the J end by 0 bases, with 11 bases between. CDR3 in DNA: TGTGCCAGCAGCGGGGGCCCCAGCTCCTACAATGAGCAGTTCTTC. Encoded protein: CASSGGPSSYNEQFF.

The chain couples TRBV4-2 to TRBJ1-1; no clear D. This CDR3 contains 13 residues. V was trimmed by 4 bases and J by 3 bases, leaving 9 bases between them. CDR1 and CDR2 from the germline V gene are LGHNA and YNFKEQ. Here the CDR3 DNA reads TGTGCCAGCAGCCCGTTCTTGGACACTGAAGCTTTCTTT. This gives the protein CASSPFLDTEAFF.

The chain combines TRBV30 with TRBJ1-2; the match to TRBD1 covers 8 bases. Per germline, CDR1 GTSNPN and CDR2 SVGIG (reference sequence). With 3 bases clipped from V and 8 bases from J, the junction kept 11 bases outside the gene matches. This CDR3 contains 14 residues. The DNA of the CDR3 is TGTGCCTGGAGCCCGGCCCAGGGGGCGCGAGGCTACACCTTC. This translates into CAWSPAQGARGYTF. The entire variable domain, with the rest obtained from reference TRBV30 and TRBJ1-2, is as follows: SQTIHQWPATLVQPVGSPLSLECTVEGTSNPNLYWYRQAAGRGLQLLFYSVGIGQISSEVPQNLSASRPQDRQFILSSKKLLLSDSGFYLCAWSPAQGARGYTFGSGTRLTVV.

This sequence joins TRBV6-6 and TRBJ2-1, with 7 bases matching TRBD2. The germline gives CDR1 MNHNY, CDR2 SVGAGI (reference sequence). With 0 bases clipped from V and 4 bases from J, the junction kept 6 bases outside the gene matches. CDR3 length: 16 amino acids. CDR3 amino acids: CASSYSPTSPYNEQFF. The DNA of the CDR3 is TGTGCCAGCAGTTACTCCCCGACTAGCCCGTACAATGAGCAGTTCTTC.

The chain is built from TRBV20-1 and TRBJ2-5; 11 nucleotides match TRBD1. Looked up from germline, CDR1 is DFQATT and CDR2 is SNEGSKA (reference sequence). Trimming at V came to 0 bases and at J to 4 bases, leaving 7 bases not matched to a gene. This CDR3 is built from 16 residues. The CDR3 is CSARDIRGQGAETQYF. The CDR3 DNA follows: TGCAGTGCTAGAGATATCCGTGGACAGGGGGCAGAGACCCAGTACTTC.

CDR3 nucleotides: TGTGCCAGCAGCTTAGTAACGACAGGGAGCTTCAGAATGAAGCCCCAGCATTTT. Its protein product is CASSLVTTGSFRMKPQHF. This sequence joins TRBV7-8 and TRBJ1-5, with 7 bases that match TRBD1. The CDR3 covers 18 residues. The trim removed 1 base at V and 8 bases at J, leaving 17 bases unmatched. In germline, CDR1 is SGHVS, CDR2 FQNEAQ.

This chain uses TRBV19 with TRBJ2-1; 10 nucleotides agree with TRBD2. Germline loops: CDR1 LNHDA, CDR2 SQIVND (reference sequence). J gave up 1 base and V 3 bases, and 15 bases lay outside the gene matches. The CDR3 is made up of 20 amino acids. This chain's CDR3 is CASSMHSDLNSGRSYNEQFF. The CDR3 nucleotides read TGTGCCAGTAGTATGCACTCTGACCTTAATAGCGGGAGGTCCTACAATGAGCAGTTCTTC.

V and J are TRBV3-1 and TRBJ2-7; 8 nucleotides match TRBD2. The CDR3 has 16 amino acids. Germline V gives CDR1 LGHDT, CDR2 YNNKEL (reference sequence). Trimming at V came to 0 bases and at J to 3 bases, leaving 7 bases not matched to a gene. The CDR3 nucleotides read TGTGCCAGCAGCCAAGATCTACGGCTAGCGGGCTACGAGCAGTACTTC. Residues: CASSQDLRLAGYEQYF.

The genes are TRBV7-2 and TRBJ2-7; no definite D call. CDR3 length equals 13 residues. The V and J ends lost 5 bases and 3 bases respectively, with 11 bases between them. Germline CDR1 and CDR2: SGHTA and FQGNSA. CDR3: CASSPYLGYEQYF. CDR3 DNA: TGTGCCAGCAGCCCGTACTTGGGCTACGAGCAGTACTTC.

J is TRBJ2-1 and V is TRBV5-1, with unresolved D. Germline-derived CDR1 and CDR2 are SGHRS and YFSETQ. This CDR3 comprises 15 residues. Trimming cost V 4 bases and J 0 bases, with 11 bases left between them. The CDR3 sequence: CASSHVWISYNEQFF. The CDR3 nucleotides read TGCGCCAGCAGCCACGTTTGGATCTCCTACAATGAGCAGTTCTTC.